One sample yielded the 32 T cell receptor beta chains listed below, sequenced in a study of regulatory T cells (dated 2018 in TCRdb). Which antigens these TCRs recognize remains unknown. Summary of the overall study and its limitations: Hydrophobic residues at CDR3 positions 6 and 7 were enriched in conventional CD4+ T cells from CD3G-deficient patients, which suggests more self-reactive specificities.

The protocol used for the library was the immunoSEQ multiplex PCR assay. The multiplex PCR relied on 52 forward TRBV primers and 13 reverse TRBJ primers, and amplification bias was corrected through assay-based and computational methods. TCRdb re-hosts the immuneACCESS table, in-frame sequences only. Its copies lack some clones; in the studies checked, an unresolved V gene accounts for under half of them, and the cause for the rest is not known. The sample has under 45,000 clones on record, over 75% of them singletons. More than 2% of the sample lies in the top ten. Sequencing used conventional CD4+ T cells sorted from blood. Receptors originate from a person aged 18 to 35 with CD3G deficiency.

The chain carries TRBV6-1 and TRBJ2-7; 12 bases line up with TRBD2. The CDR3 extends over 15 amino acids. Germline lookup yields CDR1 MNHNS and CDR2 SASEGT. V lost 5 bases and J lost 4; bases outside the gene matches: 6. The CDR3: CASSLTSGGPYEQYF. The DNA of the CDR3 is TGTGCCAGCAGTCTGACTAGCGGGGGACCTTACGAGCAGTACTTC.

This chain joins TRBV19 and TRBJ1-2; no clear D gene. This CDR3 is built from 12 residues. The germline V gene has CDR1 LNHDA and CDR2 SQIVND (reference sequence). The germline V and J ends were trimmed by 5 bases and 7 bases, with 11 bases remaining between them. In DNA form, the CDR3 reads TGTGCCAGTAGTGCGGGGAGTGTTGGCTACACCTTC. This codes for CASSAGSVGYTF.

The V gene is TRBV7-9, the J gene TRBJ2-5; possible D gene TRBD2, 6 bases. This CDR3 has 17 amino acids. Trimming took 4 bases from V and 4 from J, leaving 22 bases between them. CDR1 and CDR2 (germline): SEHNR, FQNEAQ (reference sequence). CDR3 sequence reads: CASSWGVGLPSVETQYF. As DNA, the CDR3 is TGTGCCAGCAGCTGGGGTGTTGGACTACCGTCGGTAGAGACCCAGTACTTC.

The rearrangement links TRBV28 to TRBJ2-3; D gene uncertain. Germline V gene sequence: CDR1 MDHEN, CDR2 SYDVKM. The germline V and J ends were trimmed by 5 bases and 1 base, with 16 bases remaining between them. The CDR3 consists of 16 residues. The CDR3 bases are TGTGCCAGCAGTCTCGGATCAGGCCTACGCACAGATACGCAGTATTTT. This codes for CASSLGSGLRTDTQYF.

The genes are TRBV6-6 and TRBJ1-2, with D perhaps TRBD1 (5 bases). CDR3 length: 12 residues. V was shortened by 5 bases and J by 7 bases, with 11 bases between the two germline ends. The V gene's germline CDR1 is MNHNY and CDR2 SVGAGI (reference sequence). The CDR3 spells CASSQGGGGYTF. The DNA of the CDR3 is TGTGCCAGCAGTCAGGGCGGGGGTGGCTACACCTTC.

The J gene is TRBJ2-7, the V gene TRBV28, with 8 bases fitting TRBD1. CDR3 length: 17 residues. Per germline, CDR1 MDHEN and CDR2 SYDVKM. The ends lost 2 bases at V and 3 bases at J; junction bases unmatched: 12. The CDR3 coding sequence is TGTGCCAGCAGTTTAAAGAGGGGCAGGGGGCACGGCTACGAGCAGTACTTC. It yields the protein CASSLKRGRGHGYEQYF.

The chain uses TRBV19 and TRBJ2-1; 9 bases are a match to TRBD2. V trimming: 8 bases; J trimming: 6 bases; junction bases outside the gene matches: 14. Germline CDR1 LNHDA, CDR2 SQIVND (reference sequence). CDR3 size: 16 residues. Here the CDR3 DNA reads TGTGCCAGTGGGGTATACCCTAGCGGGAACCCCAATGAGCAGTTCTTC. This codes for CASGVYPSGNPNEQFF.

The chain combines TRBV6-4 with TRBJ1-2; the match to TRBD1 covers 7 bases. V trimming: 9 bases; J trimming: 4 bases; junction bases outside the gene matches: 8. This CDR3 is built from 13 residues. Germline CDR1 reads MRHNA; CDR2 reads SNTAGT. CDR3 in DNA: TGTGCCAGTTACCGGGACAGATGCTATGGCTACACCTTC. Protein product: CASYRDRCYGYTF.

The rearrangement joins TRBV4-2 to TRBJ2-4, with a tentative D call TRBD1 (6 bases). The CDR3 has 18 amino acids. Germline V lookup: CDR1 LGHNA, CDR2 YNFKEQ. V lost 0 bases and J 2 bases, leaving 17 bases between the germline ends. CDR3 sequence reads: CASSQEVGGRGTKNIQYF. The DNA of the CDR3 is TGTGCCAGCAGCCAAGAAGTAGGCGGCAGGGGAACCAAAAACATTCAGTACTTC.

The rearrangement uses TRBV5-1 and TRBJ2-7, with D perhaps TRBD2 (6 bases). The length of the CDR3 is 15 residues. V lost 0 bases and J 5 bases, leaving 15 bases between the germline ends. Germline V gives CDR1 SGHRS, CDR2 YFSETQ. The CDR3 sequence is CASSLGRPWGDEQYF. The DNA of the CDR3 is TGCGCCAGCAGCTTGGGGCGCCCGTGGGGGGACGAGCAGTACTTC.

The rearrangement uses TRBV6-6 and TRBJ1-1; maybe TRBD1 (5 bases). Trimming shortened V by 6 bases and J by 3 bases, and 11 bases separated the two germline ends. The CDR3 extends over 13 amino acids. Germline V CDR1 and CDR2: MNHNY, SVGAGI (reference sequence). Written as DNA, the CDR3 is TGTGCCAGCAGCCCTTGGGGCTACACTGAAGCTTTCTTT. Translated: CASSPWGYTEAFF.

The rearrangement links TRBV6-1 to TRBJ2-7, with 10 bases that match TRBD2. This CDR3 has 14 residues. Germline V lookup: CDR1 MNHNS, CDR2 SASEGT. After removal of 5 bases from V and 0 bases from J, the junction contained 1 base not matched to a gene. CDR3 coding DNA: TGTGCCAGCAGTCGGACTAGCGGCTCCTACGAGCAGTACTTC. Protein product: CASSRTSGSYEQYF.

In its sample, this clone is medium-sized (0.01 to 0.1%). This chain connects TRBV28 to TRBJ2-2; TRBD1 might be the D (6 bases). The CDR3 sequence is 15 residues long. V shed 11 bases and J shed 5 bases, with 21 bases lying between them. In germline, CDR1 is MDHEN, CDR2 SYDVKM. CDR3 nucleotide sequence: TGTGCCTCAGCACATAGGGGGAGAGGGACCGGGGAGCTGTTTTTT. It is translated as CASAHRGRGTGELFF.

In this sample, this clone turned up once. The gene calls are TRBV11-3 and TRBJ2-1; D not certain. The CDR3 has 13 amino acids. Trimming cost V 2 bases and J 5 bases, with 7 bases left between them. The V gene's germline CDR1 is SGHNT and CDR2 YENEEA. Here the CDR3 DNA reads TGTGCCAGCAGCTTATCTAGGGACAATGAGCAGTTCTTC. It specifies CASSLSRDNEQFF. Complete variable domain (other parts from reference TRBV11-3 and TRBJ2-1): EAGVVQSPRYKIIEKKQPVAFWCNPISGHNTLYWYLQNLGQGPELLIRYENEEAVDDSQLPKDRFSAERLKGVDSTLKIQPAELGDSAVYLCASSLSRDNEQFFGPGTRLTVL.

Note on this clone: Other DNA variants within this sample encode the same CDR3. This chain connects TRBV7-2 to TRBJ2-2; 8 bases line up with TRBD2. Germline lookup yields CDR1 SGHTA and CDR2 FQGNSA. The CDR3 totals 13 residues. Germline trimming cut 5 bases from V and 6 bases from J; bases unmatched to any gene: 2. The CDR3 protein is CASSPGGAGELFF. The CDR3 DNA sequence: TGTGCCAGCAGCCCGGGAGGGGCCGGGGAGCTGTTTTTT. The whole variable domain, remainder taken from reference TRBV7-2 and TRBJ2-2, is GAGVSQSPSNKVTEKGKDVELRCDPISGHTALYWYRQSLGQGLEFLIYFQGNSAPDKSGLPSDRFSAERTGGSVSTLTIQRTQQEDSAVYLCASSPGGAGELFFGEGSRLTVL.

V gene TRBV19 combines with J gene TRBJ2-3; maybe TRBD2 (6 bases). This CDR3 comprises 11 residues. V gave up 10 bases and J gave up 4 bases, with 9 bases separating them. Germline V gene sequence: CDR1 LNHDA, CDR2 SQIVND (reference sequence). As DNA, the CDR3 is TGTGCCACGGGAGCGGCAGATACGCAGTATTTT. This sequence encodes CATGAADTQYF.

The genes are TRBV10-3 and TRBJ2-7; perhaps D is TRBD1 or TRBD2 (6 bases each). V lost 10 bases and J 0 bases, leaving 19 bases between the germline ends. In germline, CDR1 is ENHRY, CDR2 SYGVKD. The CDR3 loop spans 15 amino acids. Written as DNA, the CDR3 is TGTGCCACGACGAGCGGGCAGGGGAGCTCCTACGAGCAGTACTTC. It encodes CATTSGQGSSYEQYF.

The genes are TRBV5-1 and TRBJ2-6; no definite D call. CDR1 and CDR2 (germline): SGHRS, YFSETQ. The ends were cut back, 0 bases at V and 0 bases at J, with 7 bases in the middle. CDR3 length: 16 residues. The chain's CDR3 is CASSLDRISGANVLTF. CDR3 nucleotide sequence: TGCGCCAGCAGCTTGGATCGGATCTCTGGGGCCAACGTCCTGACTTTC. Drawing the rest from reference TRBV5-1 and TRBJ2-6, the complete variable domain is KAGVTQTPRYLIKTRGQQVTLSCSPISGHRSVSWYQQTPGQGLQFLFEYFSETQRNKGNFPGRFSGRQFSNSRSEMNVSTLELGDSALYLCASSLDRISGANVLTFGAGSRLTVL.

This clone was seen just once. The chain recombines TRBV5-1 with TRBJ2-5; 10 bases are shared with TRBD2. V shed 0 bases, J shed 1 base, and the junction held 3 bases outside the gene matches. In germline, CDR1 is SGHRS, CDR2 YFSETQ. The CDR3 runs 16 residues. CDR3 loop: CASSLGLAGAQETQYF. DNA of the CDR3: TGCGCCAGCAGCTTGGGTCTAGCGGGAGCCCAAGAGACCCAGTACTTC.

V usage is TRBV5-1 and J usage is TRBJ2-7; TRBD1 is a possible D gene (5 bases). V shed 4 bases and J shed 3 bases, with 14 bases lying between them. CDR1 is SGHRS, CDR2 YFSETQ, per germline. The CDR3 length is 14 residues. The CDR3: CASSLGPTGYEQYF. The DNA of the CDR3 is TGCGCCAGCAGCCTTGGACCCACAGGCTACGAGCAGTACTTC.

This chain uses TRBV19 with TRBJ2-4, with TRBD1 as a possible D gene (5 bases). The CDR3 length is 14 residues. Trimming took off 3 bases at V and 7 bases at J, with 13 bases between the two ends. CDR1 is LNHDA, CDR2 SQIVND, per germline (reference sequence). CDR3 sequence (DNA): TGTGCCAGTAGTATGGGCAGGGAAAGCAACATTCAGTACTTC. It yields the protein CASSMGRESNIQYF.

Only one count was recorded for this clone. This chain joins TRBV10-3 and TRBJ2-7, with D maybe TRBD2 (6 bases). Germline V gene sequence: CDR1 ENHRY, CDR2 SYGVKD. Trimming shortened V by 7 bases and J by 0 bases, and 10 bases separated the two germline ends. The CDR3 is made up of 13 amino acids. The CDR3 nucleotides read TGTGCCATCACCGGGACTCACTCCTACGAGCAGTACTTC. The encoded protein is CAITGTHSYEQYF.

V and J are TRBV6-1 and TRBJ2-4; a possible D gene is TRBD2 (5 bases). CDR3 length: 16 residues. The ends were cut back, 4 bases at V and 7 bases at J, with 20 bases in the middle. Germline assignment: CDR1 MNHNS and CDR2 SASEGT. The CDR3 sequence: CASSVVRSGGANIQYF. CDR3 bases: TGTGCCAGCAGTGTGGTTCGGTCCGGAGGAGCGAACATTCAGTACTTC.

This clone was counted only a few times. V gene TRBV7-8 combines with J gene TRBJ2-7; the match to TRBD2 covers 8 bases. V trimming: 5 bases; J trimming: 6 bases; junction bases outside the gene matches: 9. Germline-derived CDR1 and CDR2 are SGHVS and FQNEAQ. The CDR3 loop spans 14 amino acids. As DNA, the CDR3 is TGTGCCAGCAGCCCCCGGGAGGGGTTGGTCGAGCAGTACTTC. This encodes CASSPREGLVEQYF.

This clone was counted a single time. V usage is TRBV7-9 and J usage is TRBJ2-2; TRBD2 matches 12 bases. Germline loops: CDR1 SEHNR, CDR2 FQNEAQ (reference sequence). This CDR3 is 17 amino acids long. Germline trimming cut 4 bases from V and 5 bases from J; bases unmatched to any gene: 8. The CDR3 sequence: CASSSPSGGARTGELFF. CDR3 nucleotide sequence: TGTGCCAGCAGCTCTCCTAGCGGGGGGGCCCGGACCGGGGAGCTGTTTTTT.

The chain carries TRBV5-1 and TRBJ1-1; D is possibly TRBD1 (5 bases). V was cut by 0 bases and J by 2 bases, with 8 bases left in between. CDR1 is SGHRS and CDR2 is YFSETQ in the germline V gene. The CDR3 is made up of 14 amino acids. The CDR3, as DNA: TGCGCCAGCAGCTTGGTGGGGGGTAACACTGAAGCTTTCTTT. Translation gives CASSLVGGNTEAFF.

The V call is TRBV11-1, the J call TRBJ1-1; D is uncertain. Between the trimmed V and J ends, which lost 4 bases and 3 bases, there was a span of 9 bases. This CDR3 has 13 residues. CDR1 and CDR2 from the germline V gene are SGHAT and FQDESV (reference sequence). DNA for the CDR3: TGTGCCAGCAGCTACAGCTTTGACACTGAAGCTTTCTTT. Amino acid sequence: CASSYSFDTEAFF.

The rearrangement uses TRBV28 and TRBJ2-7, with 8 bases fitting TRBD1. The trim removed 7 bases at V and 7 bases at J, leaving 15 bases unmatched. Germline V gives CDR1 MDHEN, CDR2 SYDVKM. The CDR3 spans 15 residues. The CDR3 region has the DNA TGTGCCAGCACTCCCGGAGGACAGGGATTCTTAGAGCAGTACTTC. Residues: CASTPGGQGFLEQYF.

The rearrangement links TRBV18 to TRBJ2-1, with D perhaps TRBD1 (5 bases). CDR1 is KGHSH, CDR2 LQKENI, per germline. V lost 2 bases, J lost 5 bases, and 13 bases lay in between. The CDR3 contains 15 residues. This CDR3 is CASSPGRTHNNEQFF. DNA for the CDR3: TGTGCCAGCTCACCAGGTAGGACACACAACAATGAGCAGTTCTTC.

This chain uses TRBV6-6 with TRBJ1-4; D is unclear. Germline CDR1 reads MNHNY; CDR2 reads SVGAGI (reference sequence). Trimming took 4 bases from V and 9 from J, leaving 12 bases between them. The CDR3 extends over 13 amino acids. CDR3 region: CASSLGTRKKLFF. CDR3 bases: TGTGCCAGCAGTTTGGGTACCAGGAAAAAACTGTTTTTT.

This chain uses TRBV28 with TRBJ2-7, with 9 bases fitting TRBD1. Germline V gene data show CDR1 as MDHEN and CDR2 as SYDVKM. V shed 7 bases, J shed 5 bases, and the junction held 12 bases outside the gene matches. CDR3 length: 15 amino acids. This CDR3 reads CASTKAGQGTHEQYF. The CDR3 coding sequence is TGTGCCAGCACCAAAGCAGGACAGGGGACCCACGAGCAGTACTTC. Full variable domain (missing parts from reference TRBV28 and TRBJ2-7): DVKVTQSSRYLVKRTGEKVFLECVQDMDHENMFWYRQDPGLGLRLIYFSYDVKMKEKGDIPEGYSVSREKKERFSLILESASTNQTSMYLCASTKAGQGTHEQYFGPGTRLTVT.

The rearrangement joins TRBV6-1 to TRBJ1-2; 10 bases map to TRBD1. This CDR3 spans 14 amino acids. In germline, CDR1 is MNHNS, CDR2 SASEGT. Unmatched junction bases numbered 9, after V lost 8 bases and J lost 6 bases. The CDR3 sequence is CASARQGAGHGYTF. The CDR3 nucleotides are TGTGCCAGCGCCCGACAGGGGGCTGGACATGGCTACACCTTC.